What follows is one T cell receptor (beta chain) and its context. The antigen it binds to is not known. Base qualities are not at hand, and no much larger clone is one base apart. Each collaborating institution followed its own protocols to collect whole blood in K2EDTA tubes. For TCRbeta analysis, collaborators shipped samples as frozen whole blood, isolated PBMCs, or DNA extracted from either of those sample types. These data come from a study of blood T cell repertoires in COVID-19 (dated by TCRdb to about 2020). Turning to the overall study: The collaborator samples originated in the United States, Italy and Spain and spanned the acute and convalescent phases of COVID-19. A de-identified subject ID, COVID-19 status, age in years and sex were almost always included in the sample metadata. A freely available public database, intended as a resource for researchers studying the immune response to SARS-CoV-2, is where the repertoires were released. The prospective study material was composed of cDNA or gDNA derived from T cells, B-cell-depleted T cells, or PBMCs. Deeply sampled blood TCRbeta repertoires from subjects exposed to, actively infected with, or recovered from COVID-19 were included in the dataset. Samples were obtained from the ongoing ImmuneRACE study (first 160 participants) and from 1,254 subjects provided by 6 global collaborators. Where HLA class I and class II types were available, the types were taken from metadata supplied by the sample provider, not from assay-based typing. Study-wide conclusions, independent of this receptor: The amount of clinical and demographic metadata varied by source and participant and was provided uncurated.

TCRbeta CDR3 regions were amplified from genomic DNA using the immunoSEQ Assay, a bias-controlled multiplex PCR. The authors processed their data as follows. Within the assay, amplification of reference gene primers was used to estimate how many nucleated cells each sample contained. To quantify the absolute abundance of each unique TCRbeta CDR3 rearrangement, sequence reads were collapsed and filtered. Productive Simpson clonality was computed per sample as the square root of Simpson's diversity index over productive rearrangements. The source is immuneACCESS, and TCRdb retained only in-frame sequences with V and J called. Part of the clones is not carried over; for the studies checked, unresolved V genes explain less than half of this, and the remainder is unexplained. V, J and clone size reflect that table, while D and trimming were determined from the DNA. Present in this sample are just over 90,000 clones, 75% to 90% of which were seen just once. The ten largest clones add up to 1.5% of the sample.

The sample taken for sequencing was peripheral blood. The receptor's source is a human donor with active COVID-19. The donor label of this sample is uncertain.

The CDR3 in this case is CAWTPRRVGGYTF. In nucleotide form, the sequence is TGTGCCTGGACCCCCCGCAGGGTCGGTGGCTACACCTTC. The chain is encoded by TRBV30 joined to TRBJ1-2; TRBD1 is a weak D gene call, 5 bases matching. Looking up the germline V gene (reference sequence) yields CDR1 GTSNPN and CDR2 SVGIG. A distance of 16 bases separates the germline ends of V and J, which lose 4 bases and 7 bases respectively. The CDR3, from cysteine to phenylalanine, totals 13 residues. The read is trimmed to its CDR3 DNA, 39 bases read in frame from base 1.